This entry concerns a single TCR beta chain. Germline CDR1 and CDR2: SGHNT and YYREEE (reference sequence). The ends were cut back, 1 base at V and 6 bases at J, with 8 bases in the middle. This CDR3 has 13 amino acids. The RNA input was about 0.45 to 1 ug, and it was reverse transcribed with random hexamers. TCRdb passed the immunoSEQ multiplex PCR reads through MiXCR, listing each CDR3 protein once. The sample consists of 200,000 to 250,000 distinct CDR3 sequences, 94% of them appearing once. This entry comes from a study of CD8 T cells in Susac syndrome. The chain employs TRBV5-4 and TRBJ2-1; tentatively, D is TRBD1 (6 bases). This TCR was recovered from a human donor with Susac syndrome. The sample consisted of CD4+ T cells from PBMCs. The CDR3 here is CASSLQGSNEQFF. The CDR3 DNA follows: TGTGCCAGCAGCTTGCAGGGGAGCAATGAGCAGTTCTTC.